A single sample is the source of the 4 T cell receptor beta chains below, sequenced in a study of T cells expressing NK-cell markers. From the 5' RACE reads, TCRdb lists one entry per CDR3 protein and no DNA. The repertoire shows hundreds of thousands of distinct CDR3 sequences; the top ten hold roughly 5.4%. The sample comprised blood T cells: a sorted CD56 or NKG2C T cell subset, CD4+ or CD8+ T cells, or bulk PBMC T cells (not recorded which). All receptors come from a man aged 18-75 years in good health.

The genes are TRBV16 and TRBJ2-7. The CDR3 runs to 13 residues. CDR1 is KGHSY and CDR2 is FQNENV in the germline V gene. Here the CDR3 reads CASRPPGAHEQYF.

The J gene is TRBJ2-7, the V gene TRBV15; the D call of TRBD1 rests on TCRdb alone, since no DNA is present to check it. CDR3 length equals 15 residues. Germline V gene lookup returns CDR1 LNHNV and CDR2 YYDKDF (reference sequence). CDR3 loop: CATSRMRQGRNEQYF.

This rearrangement joins TRBV11-2 to TRBJ2-5; TCRdb indicates TRBD2, and absent DNA this call remains unverified. CDR3 length equals 16 residues. Per germline, CDR1 SGHAT and CDR2 FQNNGV. The CDR3 reads CASSLGGGAFSETQYF.

This chain links TRBV7-2 with TRBJ2-7. The CDR3 contains 14 residues. Germline CDR1 and CDR2: SGHTA and FQGNSA. This CDR3 is CASSPKDGTYEQYF.